This T cell receptor (beta chain) originates from a study of T cell repertoires and leukemia-associated antigens. The study, taken as a whole, reports: V, J, VDJ and CDR3 counts did not differ significantly among groups.

In regard to this clonotype: Antigen: not known.

TCRdb re-called the 5' RACE reads with MiXCR, one entry per CDR3 protein. The sample has roughly 10,000 distinct CDR3 sequences; 40% to 55% are singletons. The sequencing sample was made of CD3+ T cells sorted from blood and cultured. The receptor comes from a female donor in good health.

CDR3 loop: CASSLGGTGNQPQHF. The CDR3 DNA sequence: TGCGCCAGCAGCTTGGGGGGGACAGGTAATCAGCCCCAGCATTTT. The J gene is TRBJ1-5, the V gene TRBV5-1, with 8 bases matching TRBD1. CDR1 is SGHRS and CDR2 is YFSETQ in the germline V gene. The CDR3 has 15 amino acids. The J segment lost 4 bases and the V segment lost 0 bases, leaving 3 bases of the junction unmatched.